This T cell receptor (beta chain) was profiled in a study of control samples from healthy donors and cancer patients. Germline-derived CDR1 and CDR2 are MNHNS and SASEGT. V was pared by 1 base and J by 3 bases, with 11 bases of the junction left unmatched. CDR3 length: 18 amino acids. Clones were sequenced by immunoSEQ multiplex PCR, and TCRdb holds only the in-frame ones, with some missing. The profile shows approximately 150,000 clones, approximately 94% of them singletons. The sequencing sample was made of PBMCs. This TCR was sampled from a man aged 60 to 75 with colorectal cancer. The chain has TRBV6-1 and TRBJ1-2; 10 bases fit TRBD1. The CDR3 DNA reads TGTGCCAGCAGTGAAGGAGGCTTGACAGGGGGCGCTTACTATGGCTACACCTTC. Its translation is CASSEGGLTGGAYYGYTF.